This is a list of T cell receptor beta chains from one sample in a study of beta chain features in type 1 diabetes. Produced via immunoSEQ multiplex PCR; TCRdb's table is partial and in-frame only. The table lists about 280,000 clones, approximately 16% of them singletons. The sample was naive CD4+ T cells from blood. The receptors come from a young man with type 1 diabetes. CDR3s include the opening cysteine and the closing phenylalanine or tryptophan. Fields, in order: D gene, clone size, V gene, J gene, CDR3 DNA, CDR3 protein. D genes are given only for firm matches. Only part of the rows carry a size: once, few, many, or a class if the clone is expanded.

>TRBD1|few|TRBV7-2|TRBJ1-1
TGTGCCAGCAGCCTTGGGACAGTTAGTAGAAGCACTGAAGCTTTCTTT
CASSLGTVSRSTEAFF
>NA|few|TRBV6-5|TRBJ1-4
TGTGCCAGCAGGCGATCTGCAACTAATGAAAAACTGTTTTTT
CASRRSATNEKLFF
>TRBD1|few|TRBV5-4|TRBJ2-5
TGTGCCAGCAGCAGAGTACAGGGGCAAGAGACCCAGTACTTC
CASSRVQGQETQYF
>TRBD1|NA|TRBV11-2|TRBJ2-4
TGTGCCAGCAGCTTTATAGGGACAGGATTTATCATTCAGTACTTC
CASSFIGTGFIIQYF
>TRBD1|few|TRBV25-1|TRBJ1-4
TGTGCCAGCACTTGGATGACAGGGAACAAACTGTTTTTT
CASTWMTGNKLFF
>TRBD2|few|TRBV6-6|TRBJ2-7
TGTGCCAGCAGTCTTAGCGGGACCTACGAGCAGTACTTC
CASSLSGTYEQYF
>NA|NA|TRBV11-2|TRBJ2-7
TGTGCCAGCAGCTCCGGGTACTACGAGCAGTACTTC
CASSSGYYEQYF
>TRBD1|few|TRBV5-4|TRBJ1-4
TGTGCCAGCAGCTACACAGGGGGAGGTGAAAAACTGTTTTTT
CASSYTGGGEKLFF
>TRBD1|few|TRBV2|TRBJ2-3
TGTGCCAGCAGTGAGCAACAGGGGTCAACGCAGTATTTT
CASSEQQGSTQYF
>TRBD1|NA|TRBV20-1|TRBJ2-3
TGCAGTGCTCGCCTCAGGGGGACGCAGTATTTT
CSARLRGTQYF
>NA|NA|TRBV11-2|TRBJ2-5
TGTGCCAGCAGCCTACAAGAGACCCAGTACTTC
CASSLQETQYF
>NA|few|TRBV4-2|TRBJ2-5
TGTGCCAGCAGCCAAGGTGTGACACAGGGACCGACCCAAGAGACCCAGTACTTC
CASSQGVTQGPTQETQYF
>NA|few|TRBV5-1|TRBJ1-2
TGCGCCAGCACCCTGGGGGCGGCCCTCGATGGCTACACCTTC
CASTLGAALDGYTF
>NA|few|TRBV11-2|TRBJ2-2
TGTGCCAGCAGCTCCCGGGACAAGCTGTTTTTT
CASSSRDKLFF
>TRBD2|NA|TRBV28|TRBJ2-2
TGTGCCAGCTTGGGACTAGTGGCCGGGGAGCTGTTTTTT
CASLGLVAGELFF
>TRBD1|NA|TRBV19|TRBJ2-5
TGTGCCAGTAGTATCATCGGGCAGGGGGCGGAGACCCAGTACTTC
CASSIIGQGAETQYF
>NA|NA|TRBV5-1|TRBJ1-1
TGCGCCAGCAGCTTCGGGCAGGGGAACACTGAAGCTTTCTTT
CASSFGQGNTEAFF
>NA|few|TRBV5-1|TRBJ1-2
TGCGCCAGCAGCCCGGGGGAGCATGGCTACACCTTC
CASSPGEHGYTF
>NA|NA|TRBV14|TRBJ1-1
TGTGCCAGCAGCCAAGATCTTGAGGGAACTGAAGCTTTCTTT
CASSQDLEGTEAFF
>NA|NA|TRBV19|TRBJ2-6
TGTGCCAGTAGTAGTTGGGGCGGCTTCTTCTCTGGGGCCAACGTCCTGACTTTC
CASSSWGGFFSGANVLTF
>NA|few|TRBV5-6|TRBJ2-1
TGTGCCAGCAGCTTGGGGAGAGACAATGAGCAGTTCTTC
CASSLGRDNEQFF
>NA|NA|TRBV27|TRBJ2-6
TGTGCCAGCAGTTTAACAGGCCGCTCTGGGGCCAACGTCCTGACTTTC
CASSLTGRSGANVLTF
>TRBD2|NA|TRBV15|TRBJ2-3
TGTGCCACCAGCAGAGACCTCTTAGCGGGGGGACCTAGCACAGATACGCAGTATTTT
CATSRDLLAGGPSTDTQYF
>TRBD1|few|TRBV28|TRBJ2-7
TGTGCCAGCAGTCTTCCCTCCGGGACAGGGGGGAGCGAGCAGTACTTC
CASSLPSGTGGSEQYF
>TRBD1|NA|TRBV19|TRBJ1-5
TGTGCCAGTATCCCGGACAGGGAAGATCAGCCCCAGCATTTT
CASIPDREDQPQHF
>TRBD1|few|TRBV29-1|TRBJ2-3
TGCAGCGTCGGCAGGGGGGATACGCAGTATTTT
CSVGRGDTQYF
>TRBD1|few|TRBV11-3|TRBJ2-1
TGTGCCAGCAGCGGGGACAGGAGCTCCTACAATGAGCAGTTCTTC
CASSGDRSSYNEQFF
>TRBD2|NA|TRBV19|TRBJ2-5
TGTGCCAGTAGTTCAGCGGGGGGCAACTTAGAGACCCAGTACTTC
CASSSAGGNLETQYF
>TRBD1|NA|TRBV2|TRBJ2-7
TGTGCCAGCAGTCCAGGGGGATCCCCCTACGAGCAGTACTTC
CASSPGGSPYEQYF
>NA|NA|TRBV30|TRBJ2-1
TGTGCCCAATACAGGGGGACTAAGAATGAGCAGTTCTTC
CAQYRGTKNEQFF
>TRBD2|NA|TRBV27|TRBJ2-7
TGTGCCAGCAATAGGGAGGGAAGGGGCTACGAGCAGTACTTC
CASNREGRGYEQYF
>NA|NA|TRBV28|TRBJ1-3
TGTGCCAGCAGTGAGAGCTCTGGAAACACCATATATTTT
CASSESSGNTIYF
>TRBD1|few|TRBV2|TRBJ2-3
TGTGCCAGCAGCAAAGCCGGGACAGGGGCGGGGGATACGCAGTATTTT
CASSKAGTGAGDTQYF
>NA|few|TRBV4-3|TRBJ2-5
TGCGCCAGCAGCCAAGAGGACTCAGGAGAGACCCAGTACTTC
CASSQEDSGETQYF
>NA|few|TRBV27|TRBJ2-1
TGTGCCAGCAGTTTAGAGTTGGGCCCATGGAATGAGCAGTTCTTC
CASSLELGPWNEQFF
>NA|NA|TRBV19|TRBJ2-3
TGTGCCAGTAGTATTGGCATTGCCACAGATACGCAGTATTTT
CASSIGIATDTQYF
>NA|NA|TRBV5-1|TRBJ2-7
TGCGCCAGCAGCTTGGCCGGAGGTTGGAACGAGCAGTACTTC
CASSLAGGWNEQYF
>NA|few|TRBV28|TRBJ2-1
TGTGCCAGCAGTGCTAACAGGATACTAAGGTTCTTC
CASSANRILRFF
>TRBD1|NA|TRBV28|TRBJ2-1
TGTGCCAGCAGACCGGGACAGGGGGCCGATGAGCAGTTCTTC
CASRPGQGADEQFF
>TRBD1|few|TRBV7-9|TRBJ1-2
TGTGCCAGCAGCCCACAGGCAGGGGGGATCTATGGCTACACCTTC
CASSPQAGGIYGYTF